Listed here are 32 T cell receptor beta chains from one sample, sequenced in a study of identical twins. MiXCR was run by TCRdb on the 5' RACE reads, yielding one entry per CDR3 protein. The data contain 420,000 or so distinct CDR3 sequences, less than 20% of them singletons. Sequencing was done on a sample of naive T cells sorted from blood. These receptors all stem from a man aged 45-60 years in good health.

V usage is TRBV20-1 and J usage is TRBJ1-2; D is possibly TRBD1 (5 bases). The CDR3 sequence is 15 residues long. Trimming removed 6 bases from V and 2 bases from J, with 19 bases in between. Per the germline V gene, CDR1 is DFQATT and CDR2 is SNEGSKA (reference sequence). The CDR3 is CSAEPTGSSNYGYTF. The CDR3 bases are TGCAGTGCGGAACCCACAGGTTCGTCCAACTATGGCTACACCTTC.

V is TRBV6-1 and J is TRBJ2-2, with D perhaps TRBD2 (6 bases). The CDR3 sequence is 15 residues long. The V gene's germline CDR1 is MNHNS and CDR2 SASEGT. V was pared by 6 bases and J by 4 bases, with 15 bases between. The chain's CDR3 is CASSLAGGFTGELFF. The CDR3 DNA sequence: TGTGCCAGCAGCCTTGCCGGGGGTTTCACCGGGGAGCTGTTTTTT.

V usage is TRBV19 and J usage is TRBJ2-2; D might be TRBD2 (6 bases). V was pared by 1 base and J by 9 bases, with 12 bases between. Germline CDR1 and CDR2: LNHDA and SQIVND (reference sequence). This CDR3 contains 14 residues. CDR3 sequence reads: CASSIVGGFRELFF. CDR3 nucleotide sequence: TGTGCCAGTAGTATAGTCGGGGGTTTCAGGGAGCTGTTTTTT.

The V call is TRBV3-1, the J call TRBJ2-3; D may be TRBD1 (5 bases). This CDR3 has 16 amino acids. CDR1 and CDR2 (germline): LGHDT, YNNKEL (reference sequence). V was cut by 5 bases and J by 2 bases, with 17 bases left in between. The CDR3 loop reads CASSWGSPDPTDTQYF. The CDR3 DNA is TGTGCCAGCAGCTGGGGCAGCCCAGATCCCACAGATACGCAGTATTTT.

This chain uses TRBV2 with TRBJ2-3, with 7 bases that match TRBD1. Germline assignment: CDR1 SNHLY and CDR2 FYNNEI. V lost 4 bases and J lost 4; bases outside the gene matches: 11. The length of the CDR3 is 16 residues. Here the CDR3 reads CASSVPRVGQPDTQYF. CDR3 bases: TGTGCCAGCAGTGTCCCGCGAGTGGGACAGCCAGATACGCAGTATTTT.

The V call is TRBV29-1, the J call TRBJ2-1; possibly TRBD2 for D (5 bases). The CDR3 is 14 residues long. V lost 7 bases and J 3 bases, leaving 16 bases between the germline ends. CDR1 SQVTM and CDR2 ANQGSEA come from the germline V gene. The CDR3 nucleotides read TGCAGCGCTAAAGGACTCTCAAACTACAATGAGCAGTTCTTC. It translates to CSAKGLSNYNEQFF.

This clonotype was seen many times. This chain joins TRBV20-1 and TRBJ1-2, with D possibly being TRBD1 (5 bases). The CDR3 loop spans 13 amino acids. CDR1 is DFQATT and CDR2 is SNEGSKA in the germline V gene (reference sequence). Trimming took 3 bases from V and 7 from J, leaving 15 bases between them. As DNA, the CDR3 is TGCAGTGCTAGGGGGGGTACTACCAGTGGCTACACCTTC. It encodes CSARGGTTSGYTF.

This clonotype was picked up a small number of times. This chain uses TRBV7-9 with TRBJ2-7; 7 bases align to TRBD1. The CDR3 has 15 residues. The V gene end was trimmed by 5 bases and the J gene end by 6 bases; junction bases not matched to a gene: 13. Per germline, CDR1 SEHNR and CDR2 FQNEAQ (reference sequence). As DNA, the CDR3 is TGTGCCAGCAGCCCTAAAACAGGGGTTCCTCTCGAGCAGTACTTC. Its protein product is CASSPKTGVPLEQYF.

This clonotype was observed a single time. The rearrangement links TRBV19 to TRBJ1-2; TRBD1 aligns across 7 bases. This CDR3 region has 16 residues. V lost 4 bases and J lost 3; bases outside the gene matches: 11. Germline V lookup: CDR1 LNHDA, CDR2 SQIVND (reference sequence). CDR3 DNA: TGTGCCAGTAGTAGCTCGGGACAGATTACATACTATGGCTACACCTTC. Translation gives CASSSSGQITYYGYTF.

This clonotype was seen a handful of times. The V gene is TRBV20-1, the J gene TRBJ2-1, with TRBD2 identical over 13 bases. The germline V gene encodes CDR1 DFQATT and CDR2 SNEGSKA (reference sequence). This CDR3 spans 17 amino acids. With V trimmed by 3 bases and J by 8 bases, 13 bases remained unmatched. CDR3 nucleotide sequence: TGCAGTGCTAGCGACCGGACTAGCGGGAGATGGTTCCATGAGCAGTTCTTC. Encoded protein: CSASDRTSGRWFHEQFF.

This clonotype was counted at least ten times. The chain has TRBV4-2 and TRBJ1-2; D is ambiguous. Trimming cost V 1 base and J 0 bases, with 9 bases left between them. Germline CDR1 LGHNA, CDR2 YNFKEQ. The CDR3 runs to 15 residues. The CDR3: CASSQGPNTNYGYTF. The CDR3 nucleotides are TGTGCCAGCAGCCAAGGCCCGAATACTAACTATGGCTACACCTTC.

This clonotype occurred a few times. The CDR3 here is CSVEAGAHGYTF. CDR3 nucleotide sequence: TGCAGCGTTGAGGCGGGGGCCCATGGCTACACCTTC. The J gene is TRBJ1-2, the V gene TRBV29-1, with a tentative D call TRBD1 (6 bases). Between the trimmed V and J ends, which lost 3 bases and 6 bases, there was a span of 11 bases. The length of the CDR3 is 12 residues. Germline V gene data show CDR1 as SQVTM and CDR2 as ANQGSEA. Variable domain in full (rest from reference TRBV29-1 and TRBJ1-2): SAVISQKPSRDICQRGTSLTIQCQVDSQVTMMFWYRQQPGQSLTLIATANQGSEATYESGFVIDKFPISRPNLTFSTLTVSNMSPEDSSIYLCSVEAGAHGYTFGSGTRLTVV.

The chain uses TRBV18 and TRBJ2-7, with a weak D call TRBD2 (6 bases). The length of the CDR3 is 12 residues. V lost 3 bases, J lost 4 bases, and 7 bases lay in between. Germline V lookup: CDR1 KGHSH, CDR2 LQKENI. CDR3 sequence reads: CASSPEGYEQYF. DNA of the CDR3: TGTGCCAGCTCACCGGAGGGATACGAGCAGTACTTC.

The V and J genes are TRBV7-6 and TRBJ2-7; D may match TRBD1 or TRBD2 (6 bases each). V lost 5 bases to trimming and J lost 2 bases, with 13 bases between them. The CDR3 is made up of 14 amino acids. Germline assignment: CDR1 SGHVS and CDR2 FNYEAQ. The CDR3 DNA reads TGTGCCAGCAGCCCACTCGGGGGCACCTACGAGCAGTACTTC. Translation gives CASSPLGGTYEQYF.

This clonotype was detected many times. The V and J genes are TRBV5-1 and TRBJ2-7; D not resolved. V shed 0 bases and J shed 5 bases, with 9 bases lying between them. CDR1 is SGHRS, CDR2 YFSETQ, per germline. The CDR3 has 13 residues. DNA of the CDR3: TGCGCCAGCAGCTTGGGCAACTACAACGAGCAGTACTTC. The encoded protein is CASSLGNYNEQYF.

Many counts were recorded for this clonotype. At one of its ends the junction is not consistent with the germline gene, which may arise from a read error. This sequence joins TRBV5-1 and TRBJ2-1; D unclear. CDR3 length: 13 amino acids. Germline V lookup: CDR1 SGHRS, CDR2 YFSETQ. The CDR3 sequence: CASSLRSYNEQFF. CDR3 in DNA: TGTGCCAGCAGTTTACGGTCCTACAATGAGCAGTTCTTC.

This CDR3 is CASSLGRLSSYEQYF. The CDR3 region has the DNA TGCGCCAGCAGCTTGGGTCGGCTTAGCTCCTACGAGCAGTACTTC. The gene calls are TRBV5-1 and TRBJ2-7; D gene unclear. CDR3 size: 15 residues. Germline lookup yields CDR1 SGHRS and CDR2 YFSETQ. Trimming took 0 bases from V and 0 from J, leaving 10 bases between them.

This clonotype appeared once. The chain is built from TRBV29-1 and TRBJ2-7; D may be TRBD2 (6 bases). The V end lost 2 bases, the J end lost 5 bases, and 16 bases lay between the germline ends. CDR1 and CDR2 from the germline V gene are SQVTM and ANQGSEA. The CDR3 contains 14 residues. The CDR3 DNA reads as TGCAGCGTTGAAACGGAGACTAGGCCTAACGAGCAGTACTTC. Translated, it gives CSVETETRPNEQYF.

The chain has TRBV10-3 and TRBJ2-2; D uncertain. Germline V gene sequence: CDR1 ENHRY, CDR2 SYGVKD. V was trimmed by 6 bases and J by 1 base, leaving 15 bases between them. CDR3 length: 16 residues. The CDR3 DNA reads TGTGCCATCAGGGATAACAGCGTTTGGAACACCGGGGAGCTGTTTTTT. Protein: CAIRDNSVWNTGELFF.

This clonotype has only a few counts. V and J are TRBV7-9 and TRBJ2-3; 7 bases line up with TRBD1. The CDR3 is 16 residues long. CDR1 and CDR2 (germline): SEHNR, FQNEAQ (reference sequence). V was pared by 3 bases and J by 1 base, with 7 bases of the junction left unmatched. The CDR3 nucleotides read TGTGCCAGCAGCTTTCCACAGGGGATGGGCACAGATACGCAGTATTTT. Protein: CASSFPQGMGTDTQYF.

This clonotype came up a few times. The CDR3 nucleotides read TGTGCCAGCAGCATTACCGGGCCCAAGAGCACAGATACGCAGTATTTT. It is translated as CASSITGPKSTDTQYF. The chain employs TRBV7-2 and TRBJ2-3; D is unresolved. V lost 5 bases, J lost 0 bases, and 15 bases lay in between. Germline assignment: CDR1 SGHTA and CDR2 FQGNSA. CDR3 size: 16 residues.

This chain's CDR3 is CSARSIAKNIQYF. Written as DNA, the CDR3 is TGCAGTGCTAGAAGCATAGCCAAAAACATTCAGTACTTC. The gene calls are TRBV20-1 and TRBJ2-4; D uncertain. The V and J ends lost 2 bases and 0 bases respectively, with 5 bases between them. This CDR3 comprises 13 residues. Germline values: CDR1 DFQATT, CDR2 SNEGSKA (reference sequence).

The genes are TRBV20-1 and TRBJ1-2, with D possibly matching TRBD1 (6 bases). V shed 6 bases and J shed 5 bases, with 16 bases lying between them. The CDR3 runs 13 residues. Germline V gene data show CDR1 as DFQATT and CDR2 as SNEGSKA (reference sequence). This CDR3 reads CSARTELGYGYTF. CDR3 DNA sequence: TGCAGTGCGAGGACAGAACTAGGGTATGGCTACACCTTC.

The chain combines TRBV6-2 or TRBV6-3 with TRBJ1-2; D remains ambiguous. In germline, CDR1 is MNHEY, CDR2 SVGEGT. The CDR3 loop spans 12 amino acids. The germline V and J ends were trimmed by 6 bases and 4 bases, with 9 bases remaining between them. CDR3 bases: TGTGCCAGCAGAGACCCGGCCTATGGCTACACCTTC. Its translation: CASRDPAYGYTF.

In its sample, this clonotype was seen many times. J is TRBJ2-2 and V is TRBV6-2 or TRBV6-3; D gene ambiguous. The V gene's germline CDR1 is MNHEY and CDR2 SVGEGT. The length of the CDR3 is 13 residues. V was pared by 6 bases and J by 4 bases, with 9 bases between. CDR3 nucleotides: TGTGCCAGCAGAACAGAGACCACCGGGGAGCTGTTTTTT. It specifies CASRTETTGELFF.

This clonotype came up many times. The chain carries TRBV10-3 and TRBJ2-7, with a weak D call TRBD2 (6 bases). CDR1 is ENHRY and CDR2 is SYGVKD in the germline V gene. The length of the CDR3 is 14 residues. Between the trimmed V and J ends, which lost 3 bases and 0 bases, there was a span of 9 bases. Here the CDR3 DNA reads TGTGCCATCAGTGAAACCGGGAGCTCCTACGAGCAGTACTTC. Translated, it gives CAISETGSSYEQYF.

The rearrangement links TRBV5-1 to TRBJ2-2; no clear D gene. The germline CDR1 and CDR2 sequences are SGHRS and YFSETQ. This CDR3 has 17 amino acids. V was pared by 0 bases and J by 0 bases, with 12 bases between. The CDR3 loop reads CASSLADIISNTGELFF. The DNA of the CDR3 is TGCGCCAGCAGCTTGGCAGACATCATCTCGAACACCGGGGAGCTGTTTTTT.

The chain combines TRBV12-3 or TRBV12-4 with TRBJ2-1; unclear D gene. V lost 7 bases to trimming and J lost 1 base, with 14 bases between them. This CDR3 is built from 15 residues. DNA for the CDR3: TGTGCCAGCATCCGAGTTCTAGGGTCCTACAATGAGCAGTTCTTC. It is translated as CASIRVLGSYNEQFF.

The chain carries TRBV2 and TRBJ2-3; D gene unclear. Germline CDR1 and CDR2: SNHLY and FYNNEI. V gave up 7 bases and J gave up 0 bases, with 8 bases separating them. The CDR3 totals 13 residues. CDR3 coding DNA: TGTGCCAGCACTGAGGCGAGCACAGATACGCAGTATTTT. Amino acids: CASTEASTDTQYF. The full variable domain, rest sourced from reference TRBV2 and TRBJ2-3, is EPEVTQTPSHQVTQMGQEVILRCVPISNHLYFYWYRQILGQKVEFLVSFYNNEISEKSEIFDDQFSVERPDGSNFTLKIRSTKLEDSAMYFCASTEASTDTQYFGPGTRLTVL.

This clonotype was seen a few times. The rearrangement links TRBV20-1 to TRBJ2-1; D not certain. The germline V gene has CDR1 DFQATT and CDR2 SNEGSKA (reference sequence). V shed 4 bases and J shed 5 bases, with 12 bases lying between them. This CDR3 is built from 13 residues. The CDR3 reads CSANPPTDNEQFF. In nucleotides, the CDR3 is TGCAGTGCTAATCCCCCCACCGACAATGAGCAGTTCTTC.

This chain links TRBV27 with TRBJ2-1; no firm D call. The length of the CDR3 is 13 residues. Germline lookup yields CDR1 MNHEY and CDR2 SMNVEV (reference sequence). Trimming removed 4 bases from V and 7 bases from J, with 11 bases in between. The CDR3 sequence: CASSSPPENEQFF. For the CDR3, the DNA is TGTGCCAGCAGTTCCCCCCCAGAGAATGAGCAGTTCTTC.

This clonotype was detected only a few times. The rearrangement links TRBV20-1 to TRBJ1-1; 9 bases are a match to TRBD1. Germline CDR1 DFQATT, CDR2 SNEGSKA (reference sequence). The CDR3 is 13 amino acids. With V trimmed by 5 bases and J by 10 bases, 11 bases remained unmatched. CDR3 loop: CSAQRGTGTRAFF. The DNA for the CDR3 is TGCAGTGCTCAGCGTGGGACAGGGACGAGAGCTTTCTTT.